This T cell receptor (beta chain) comes out of a study of cytomegalovirus exposure and HLA in healthy donors (dated by TCRdb to 2015 to 2018). Broadly, across the study: An earlier analysis of 550 to 700 of the donors reported approximately 300 Gb of sequence data and 120 million or so unique TCR beta sequences from 190 million or so T cells. An earlier analysis of fewer than 700 of the donors applied high-throughput TCR beta sequencing to assess whether each TCR beta V gene segment acted as functional or pseudogenic. Of the 398 genotyped donors, roughly 80% fell in the genetic ancestry cluster associated with self-reported Caucasian donors. The study was designed to test whether signatures of past pathogen exposure could be identified by cataloging public T cell receptors. Typing coverage differed by locus: A, B, C, DRB1 and DQB1 were typed in about 620-630 donors, DQA1 in about 500, DPA1 in roughly 590, and DPB1 in approximately 450. The study profiled the T cell repertoires of about 640 subjects by immunosequencing and related them to cytomegalovirus serostatus. Four or five DR-DQ haplotypes were handled as single units for association and clustering, since linkage in the cohort was strong. HLA typing included class I and class II loci at four-digit resolution. An early release that covered 500 to 800 HLA-typed donors contained 300 to 350 gigabases of sequencing data and tens of millions of unique TCR sequences. A later genetic analysis used genome-wide SNP genotypes for about three fifths of the 666 donors, treating that subset as a discovery cohort. A later analysis re-analyzed previously published TCR beta repertoires from about 730 donors and added high-resolution HLA genotyping to study TCR occurrence patterns. All discovery cohort repertoires had been generated on a single sequencing platform. Among several hundred genotyped donors of the cohort, an average of approximately 240,000 unique TCR beta nucleotide sequences was sequenced per donor, of which about 18% were non-productive. Rather than drawing on any new phenotypic data, the later analysis identified candidate immune exposures from TCR beta sequences and the way those sequences occurred across donors. A separate validation cohort of 100 to 150 different subjects was used in addition to the roughly 700-subject first cohort. To predict cytomegalovirus infection status, the study brought together high-throughput TCR immunosequencing, statistical association of individual TCRs with disease status, and machine learning. Donor age, sex, ethnicity and CMV serostatus were collected together with the repertoire data.

General study outcomes and caveats: Compared with the roughly 710-donor mean, donors in an Asian-associated ancestry cluster had fewer N-insertions in productive TCRs, according to a later genetic analysis. Some IMGT-functional V segments, including TRBV6-2 and TRBV6-3, could not be told apart with the 87-base-pair reads, so those segments were excluded. The earlier analysis of approximately 560 of the donors excluded fewer than 20 rarely observed V segments, including chromosome 9 orphons, because counts were too low. In a later analysis, TCR association rates were found to vary across HLA loci, with the most associated TCRs seen for DRB1 alleles and the fewest for HLA-C alleles. Strong co-occurrence of HLA alleles, especially DR and DQ, made assigning TCR associations to individual alleles difficult. The only immune exposure information available for the cohort was CMV serostatus. In an earlier analysis of roughly 500 of the donors, most TCR beta V segments appeared in productive rearrangements about 87% or about 30% of the time, broadly matching IMGT annotations. According to the authors, the approach could potentially be generalized to other disease states and immunological phenotypes. Most TCR sequences were seen in very few donors, while some public TCRs were found in many individuals. A later analysis reported that several top co-occurrence clusters appeared linked to parvovirus B19, influenza, CMV and Epstein-Barr virus. Linkage disequilibrium might explain the correlated functional status among segregating V segments, but an unknown experimental factor could not be ruled out. In vitro tests confirmed that a few of the cytomegalovirus-associated TCR beta chains recognize cytomegalovirus antigens. A later analysis found that HLA-associated TCR beta chains were more clonally expanded and had lower generation probabilities than equally common non-associated chains. Most CMV-associated TCR beta chains appeared to be HLA-restricted in a later analysis, and the HLA associations seemed to be driven largely by CMV exposure. The cohort was sequenced for TCR beta chains only, and without alpha or paired-chain data the features that could be detected were limited. An association between a missense DCLRE1C variant and V-gene and J-gene trimming of TCR beta chains was found in a later genetic analysis and replicated in an independent cohort. The sequencing pipeline was judged likely to have produced a cluster of highly shared sequence variants as a technical artifact. A later analysis associated about 17,000 TCR beta sequences with specific HLA alleles at a false discovery rate of 0.05. The study listed approximately 160 TCR beta chains as associated with cytomegalovirus. A further reported finding was that TCR beta sequences accurately predicted the HLA-A and HLA-B alleles for most subjects in the first cohort. Presence/absence analyses assumed roughly uniform sequencing depth across donors, an assumption that may not hold. The classifier was reported to diagnose cytomegalovirus status with high specificity and sensitivity in both the original cohort and the validation cohort. Because HLA typing was unavailable for some donors at each locus, only the typed subset was used in association tests.

CDR1 and CDR2 are read off the germline V gene as SGHTA and FQGNSA. V drops 2 bases and J drops 3 bases, leaving 14 bases in between. The CDR3 runs 15 amino acids, cysteine and phenylalanine included. Of the read, only the CDR3 DNA is kept; its 45 bases are in frame from base 1. A note on this clone: Its target antigen remains unknown. Base quality data are lacking; no much larger clone is found one base away.

In total, just over 650 healthy bone marrow donors made up the cohort. At the time of sampling, all cohort members were nominally healthy, though unrecorded immune exposures were likely present. The donor tested CMV seropositive, placing the donor among the 250 to 350 seropositive members of the cohort. Each donor provided a peripheral blood sample, and peripheral blood mononuclear cells were used for TCR beta sequencing. The Qiagen DNeasy Blood Extraction Kit was used to extract genomic DNA from the blood cell samples. Libraries were constructed by the immunoSEQ multiplex PCR assay. A mixture of 60 forward primers for TCR Vbeta segments and 13 reverse primers for TCR Jbeta segments was used in the multiplex PCR. A multiplex PCR assay on genomic DNA amplified the CDR3 region of rearranged TCR beta genes. Amplified TCR beta libraries were sequenced as 87-base-pair reads on the Illumina HiSeq System. The study's processing was this. In a later analysis, roughly 80 million unique TCR beta chains were counted across the 500 to 700 repertoires, and roughly 11 million of these chains were shared by at least two donors. Raw reads were error-corrected and collapsed into unique sequences by a nearest-neighbor algorithm in which closely related sequences were merged to remove PCR and sequencing errors. V, D and J gene segments were assigned by aligning CDR3 sequences to IMGT reference sequences. For a sequence to be retained, a match of at least six nucleotides was required to both a V gene segment and a J gene segment. Rearrangements were called productive when the CDR3 lacked stop codons and stayed in frame with V and J; all others were non-productive. CDR3 was defined according to IMGT convention as the region running from the second conserved V-encoded cysteine to the conserved J-encoded phenylalanine. The earlier analysis of about 610 of the donors excluded any sequence lacking an unambiguous match to a single V gene segment. In an earlier analysis of approximately 550 of the donors, V segments were called functional above 56.7% productive rearrangements and were called segregating when the between-donor standard deviation exceeded 5%. A statistical classification framework was developed to diagnose cytomegalovirus status using the catalog of TCR beta chain sequences. A later analysis assigned V and J genes by comparing TCR nucleotide sequences with IMGT/GENE-DB human TR gene sequences. A later analysis assigned CDR3 sequences and most-parsimonious VDJ recombination scenarios with the TCRdist pipeline. In a later analysis, each TCR beta chain was defined by its CDR3 amino acid sequence together with its V-gene family, and reads without a unique V-gene family were excluded. In a later analysis, 550 to 650 highly shared, low-generation-probability nucleotide sequences were removed to address suspected cross-contamination and a sequencing artifact. For each public chain, a later analysis derived a clonal expansion index from normalized ranks of inferred template counts within each repertoire. In a later analysis, generation probabilities were computed with a VDJ recombination model fitted to out-of-frame rearrangements, and the resulting probabilities were checked against IGoR. Hypergeometric tests were used in a later analysis to score TCR-TCR, TCR-HLA and TCR-CMV co-occurrence, with a repertoire-size bias correction applied to the TCR pairs. To estimate false discovery rates, a later analysis permuted the HLA or CMV assignments 20 times. In a later analysis, co-occurring TCRs were grouped using DBSCAN, and TCRdist sequence similarity was added for clustering within HLA-allele-positive subsets. For co-occurrence clustering, repertoires with fewer than 30,000 or more than 120,000 public chains were excluded, along with 4 to 6 repertoires with anomalous nucleotide sharing. Imported from immuneACCESS, the table was reduced by TCRdb to in-frame sequences with V and J called. These copies leave out some clones; in studies compared against another copy, an unresolved V gene accounts for under half, and the cause of the remainder is not known. The V and J calls and clone size are taken from that table; D and trimming were inferred from the DNA. In this sample the table shows over 110,000 clones, 70% to 85% of which occur a single time. The leading ten clones occupy approximately 9.7% of the sample.

This TCR derives from a woman aged 55-70 years in good health and CMV-seropositive. The sample taken for sequencing was PBMCs. Recombination joined TRBV7-2 with TRBJ2-7; a tentative D match to TRBD2 spans 5 bases. The DNA sequence follows: TGTGCCAGCAGCTTAAAGCGGTTCGGCATCTACGAGCAGTACTTC. Its protein is CASSLKRFGIYEQYF.